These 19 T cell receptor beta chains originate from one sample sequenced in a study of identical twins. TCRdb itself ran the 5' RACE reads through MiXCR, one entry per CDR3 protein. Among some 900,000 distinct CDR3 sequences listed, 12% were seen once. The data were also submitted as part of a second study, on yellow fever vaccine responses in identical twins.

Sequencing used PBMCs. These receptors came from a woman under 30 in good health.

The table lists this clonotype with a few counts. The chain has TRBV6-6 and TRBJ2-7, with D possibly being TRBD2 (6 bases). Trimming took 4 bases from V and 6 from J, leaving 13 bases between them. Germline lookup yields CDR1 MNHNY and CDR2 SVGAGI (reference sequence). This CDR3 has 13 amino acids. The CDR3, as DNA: TGTGCCAGCAGTTTGGGGGGTAACTTCGAGCAGTACGTC. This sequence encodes CASSLGGNFEQYV.

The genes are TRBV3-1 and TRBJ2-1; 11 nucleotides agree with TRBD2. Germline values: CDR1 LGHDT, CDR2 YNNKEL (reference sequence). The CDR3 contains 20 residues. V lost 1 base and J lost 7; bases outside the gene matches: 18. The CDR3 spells CASSQGWASGRKTPQNEQFF. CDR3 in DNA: TGTGCCAGCAGCCAAGGTTGGGCTAGCGGGAGGAAGACCCCTCAGAATGAGCAGTTCTTC.

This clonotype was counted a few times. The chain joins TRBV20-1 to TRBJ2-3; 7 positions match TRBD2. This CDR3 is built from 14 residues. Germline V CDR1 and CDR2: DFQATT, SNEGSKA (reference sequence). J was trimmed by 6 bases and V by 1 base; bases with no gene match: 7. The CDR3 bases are TGCAGTGCTAGAGTCCCCGGGACTACCGATACGCAGTATTTT. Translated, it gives CSARVPGTTDTQYF.

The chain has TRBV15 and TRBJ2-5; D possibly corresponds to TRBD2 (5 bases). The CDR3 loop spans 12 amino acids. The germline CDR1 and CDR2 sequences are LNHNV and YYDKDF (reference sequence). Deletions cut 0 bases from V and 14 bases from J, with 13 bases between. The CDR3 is CATSRDWSAEYF. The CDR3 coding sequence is TGTGCCACCAGCAGAGATTGGTCAGCGGAATACTTC.

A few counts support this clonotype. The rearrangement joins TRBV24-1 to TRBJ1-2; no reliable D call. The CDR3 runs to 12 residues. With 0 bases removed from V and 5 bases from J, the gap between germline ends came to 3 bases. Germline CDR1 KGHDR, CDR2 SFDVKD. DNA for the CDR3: TGTGCCACCAGTGATTTGTCATATGGCTACACCTTC. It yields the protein CATSDLSYGYTF.

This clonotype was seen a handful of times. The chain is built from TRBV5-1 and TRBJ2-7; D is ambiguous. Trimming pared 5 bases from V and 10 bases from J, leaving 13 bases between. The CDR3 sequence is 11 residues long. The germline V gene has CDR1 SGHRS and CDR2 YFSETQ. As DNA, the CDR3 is TGCGCCAGCAGGGATCGGAATCATCAGTACTTC. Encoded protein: CASRDRNHQYF.

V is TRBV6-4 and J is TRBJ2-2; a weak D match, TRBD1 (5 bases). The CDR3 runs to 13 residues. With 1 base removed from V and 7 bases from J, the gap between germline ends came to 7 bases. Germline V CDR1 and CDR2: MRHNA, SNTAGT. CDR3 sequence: CASSDWGGGELFF. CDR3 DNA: TGTGCCAGCAGTGACTGGGGCGGCGGGGAGCTGTTTTTT.

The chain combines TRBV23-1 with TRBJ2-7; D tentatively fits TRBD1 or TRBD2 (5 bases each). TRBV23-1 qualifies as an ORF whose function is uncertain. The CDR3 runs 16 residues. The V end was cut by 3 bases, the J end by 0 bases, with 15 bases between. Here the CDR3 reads CASSQPDPGSSYEQYV. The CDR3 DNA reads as TGCGCCAGCAGTCAGCCAGATCCAGGGAGCTCCTACGAGCAGTACGTC.

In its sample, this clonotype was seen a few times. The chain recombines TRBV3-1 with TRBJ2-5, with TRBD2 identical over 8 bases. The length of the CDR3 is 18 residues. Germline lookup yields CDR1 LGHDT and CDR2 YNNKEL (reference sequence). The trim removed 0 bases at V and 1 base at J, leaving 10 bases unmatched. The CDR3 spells CASSQERYSGDRQETQYF. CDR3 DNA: TGTGCCAGCAGCCAAGAAAGGTATAGCGGGGACCGCCAAGAGACCCAGTACTTC.

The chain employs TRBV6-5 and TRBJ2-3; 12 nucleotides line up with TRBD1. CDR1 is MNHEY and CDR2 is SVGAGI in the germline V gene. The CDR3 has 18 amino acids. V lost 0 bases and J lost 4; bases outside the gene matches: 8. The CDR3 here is CASSYSKAGTGGADTQYF. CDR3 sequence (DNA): TGTGCCAGCAGTTACTCGAAAGCAGGGACAGGGGGCGCAGATACGCAGTATTTT.

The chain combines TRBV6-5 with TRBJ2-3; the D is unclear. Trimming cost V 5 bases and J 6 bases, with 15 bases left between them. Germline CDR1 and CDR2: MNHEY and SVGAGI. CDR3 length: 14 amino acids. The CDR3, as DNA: TGTGCCAGCAGTACTCGCCCAGTGTCGGATACGCAGTATTTT. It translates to CASSTRPVSDTQYF.

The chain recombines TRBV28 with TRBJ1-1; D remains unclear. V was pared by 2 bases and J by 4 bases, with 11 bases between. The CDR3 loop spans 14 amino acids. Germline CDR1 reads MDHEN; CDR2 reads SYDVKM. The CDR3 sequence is CASSLRRLVTEAFF. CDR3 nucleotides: TGTGCCAGCAGTTTAAGGCGCTTGGTCACTGAAGCTTTCTTT.

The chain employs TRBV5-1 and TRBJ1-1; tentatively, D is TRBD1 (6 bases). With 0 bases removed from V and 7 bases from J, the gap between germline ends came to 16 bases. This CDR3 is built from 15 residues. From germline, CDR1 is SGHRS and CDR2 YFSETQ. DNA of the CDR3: TGCGCCAGCAGCTTGGTAGGGGGGGCGCCGGATGAAGCTTTCTTT. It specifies CASSLVGGAPDEAFF.

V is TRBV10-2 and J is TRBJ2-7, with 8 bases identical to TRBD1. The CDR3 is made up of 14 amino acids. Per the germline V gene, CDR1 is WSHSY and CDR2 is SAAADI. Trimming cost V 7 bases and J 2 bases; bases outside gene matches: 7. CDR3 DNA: TGCGCCAGCAAACTCGGACAGGGAACCTACGAGCAGTACGTC. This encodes CASKLGQGTYEQYV.

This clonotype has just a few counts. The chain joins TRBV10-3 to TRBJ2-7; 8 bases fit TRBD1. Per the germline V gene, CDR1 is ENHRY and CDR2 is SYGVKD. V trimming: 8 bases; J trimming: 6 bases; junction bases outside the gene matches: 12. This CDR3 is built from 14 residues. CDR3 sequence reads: CAISGTGGMGEQYF. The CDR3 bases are TGTGCCATCTCGGGAACAGGGGGAATGGGCGAGCAGTACTTC.

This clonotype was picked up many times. In DNA, the CDR3 is TGTGCCAGCAGCTTAAGACAGGAGAACCTCAATGAGCAGTTCTTC. Protein sequence: CASSLRQENLNEQFF. This chain connects TRBV7-6 to TRBJ2-1; a weak D match, TRBD1 (6 bases). Germline V CDR1 and CDR2: SGHVS, FNYEAQ. CDR3 size: 15 residues. V lost 2 bases and J 6 bases, leaving 14 bases between the germline ends.

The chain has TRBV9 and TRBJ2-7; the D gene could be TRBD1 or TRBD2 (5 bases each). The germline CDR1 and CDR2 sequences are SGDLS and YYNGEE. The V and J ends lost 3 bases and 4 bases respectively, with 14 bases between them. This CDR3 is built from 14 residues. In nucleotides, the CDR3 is TGTGCCAGCAGCGGAGTAGGGGACGGATACGAGCAGTACTTC. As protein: CASSGVGDGYEQYF.

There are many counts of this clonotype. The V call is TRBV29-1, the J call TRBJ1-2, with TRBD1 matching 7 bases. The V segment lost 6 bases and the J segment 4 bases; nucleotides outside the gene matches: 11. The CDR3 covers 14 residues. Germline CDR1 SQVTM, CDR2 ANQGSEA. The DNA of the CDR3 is TGCAGCGTGGGGGACAGAGACCCCTTCTATGGCTACACCTTC. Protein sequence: CSVGDRDPFYGYTF.

CDR3 sequence (DNA): TGTGCCAGCAGCCGTCACCACGAGCAGTACGTC. Amino acid sequence: CASSRHHEQYV. The chain employs TRBV11-2 and TRBJ2-7; no clear D. Germline CDR1 SGHAT, CDR2 FQNNGV. Trimming cost V 5 bases and J 5 bases, with 7 bases left between them. The CDR3 totals 11 residues.